This T cell receptor beta chain derives from a study of shared clonotypes between healthy human individuals. This clone showed up just a few times. The antigen remains undetermined. Libraries were prepared by immunoSEQ multiplex PCR; TCRdb keeps only in-frame clonotypes and omits some of them. This sample has over a million clones, with around three quarters found just once. Notes on the study in general: Among donors, sharing of clonotypes was expected to be affected by sequencing depth. Exclusively blood specimens were collected; tissue repertoires likely differ.

The CDR3 is 13 amino acids. The ends were cut back, 1 base at V and 2 bases at J, with 3 bases in the middle. Germline V gene data show CDR1 as MNHEY and CDR2 as SVGAGI. Everyone who donated was a Caucasian adult who lived in Nashville, Tennessee. Sequencing was performed on memory CD4+ T cells from PBMCs. Noted subset: CD45RA-negative fraction. The TCR originated in a man younger than 35 in good health. Some clones in this sample may be carry-over from other donors' samples. The chain links TRBV6-5 to TRBJ1-3; D is undetermined. The CDR3 loop reads CASSYYPGNTIYF. CDR3 bases: TGTGCCAGCAGTTACTATCCTGGAAACACCATATATTTT.